The next 5 T cell receptor beta chains were all read from a single sample in a study of blood T cell repertoires in COVID-19. The assay was immunoSEQ multiplex PCR, and TCRdb's table has in-frame clones only and misses some. The repertoire holds some 50,000 clones, with roughly 80% as singletons. Source material: peripheral blood. These receptors were taken from a man over 45 with active COVID-19.

The chain uses TRBV6-5 and TRBJ1-5; the D is unclear. V was trimmed by 5 bases and J by 6 bases, leaving 11 bases between them. CDR3 size: 13 residues. The V gene's germline CDR1 is MNHEY and CDR2 SVGAGI. DNA for the CDR3: TGTGCCAGCAGTCGGAGGGAAGGTCAGCCCCAGCATTTT. Encoded protein: CASSRREGQPQHF.

The chain recombines TRBV7-9 with TRBJ2-7; maybe TRBD1 (5 bases). There are 13 residues in the CDR3. Looked up from germline, CDR1 is SEHNR and CDR2 is FQNEAQ (reference sequence). The germline V and J ends were trimmed by 6 bases and 1 base, with 10 bases remaining between them. The CDR3 DNA reads TGTGCCAGCAGGACGACAGAATCCTACGAGCAGTACTTC. Its protein product is CASRTTESYEQYF.

This clone was seen a handful of times. The chain has TRBV6-5 and TRBJ2-1; 12 nucleotides agree with TRBD2. CDR1 and CDR2 (germline): MNHEY, SVGAGI. J gave up 8 bases and V 0 bases, and 5 bases lay outside the gene matches. This CDR3 region has 16 residues. DNA for the CDR3: TGTGCCAGCAGTTACTCGGAGACTAGCGGGGGTGATGAGCAGTTCTTC. Translated, it gives CASSYSETSGGDEQFF.

The chain has TRBV28 and TRBJ2-6; 10 nucleotides match TRBD1. The CDR3 sequence is 15 residues long. Germline V gives CDR1 MDHEN, CDR2 SYDVKM. J lost 9 bases, V lost 3 bases, and 5 bases had no gene match. The DNA of the CDR3 is TGTGCCAGCAGTTTTGGGACAGGGGAGGACAACGTCCTGACTTTC. Translated, it gives CASSFGTGEDNVLTF. Using reference TRBV28 and TRBJ2-6 for the parts outside the CDR3, the full variable domain is DVKVTQSSRYLVKRTGEKVFLECVQDMDHENMFWYRQDPGLGLRLIYFSYDVKMKEKGDIPEGYSVSREKKERFSLILESASTNQTSMYLCASSFGTGEDNVLTFGAGSRLTVL.

This clone was recorded a few times. This chain joins TRBV19 and TRBJ2-1, with 9 nucleotides matching TRBD1. This CDR3 comprises 15 residues. V dropped 8 bases and J dropped 4; count of bases not matched to a gene: 9. Germline V gives CDR1 LNHDA, CDR2 SQIVND (reference sequence). CDR3 amino acids: CASGEQGAIYNEQFF. DNA of the CDR3: TGTGCCAGTGGGGAACAGGGGGCAATTTACAATGAGCAGTTCTTC.